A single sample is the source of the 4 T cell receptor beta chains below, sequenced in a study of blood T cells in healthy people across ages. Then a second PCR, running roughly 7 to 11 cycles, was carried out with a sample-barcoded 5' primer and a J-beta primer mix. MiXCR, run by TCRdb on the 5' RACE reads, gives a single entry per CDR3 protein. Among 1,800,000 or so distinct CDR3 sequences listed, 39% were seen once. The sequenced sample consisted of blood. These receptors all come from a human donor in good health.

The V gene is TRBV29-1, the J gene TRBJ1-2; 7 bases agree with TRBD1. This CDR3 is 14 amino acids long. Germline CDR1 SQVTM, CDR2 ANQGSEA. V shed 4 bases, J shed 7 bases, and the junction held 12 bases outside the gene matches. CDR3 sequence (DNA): TGCAGCGTTGGTTTGGCAGGGGGTGGACGTGGCTACACCTTC. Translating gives CSVGLAGGGRGYTF.

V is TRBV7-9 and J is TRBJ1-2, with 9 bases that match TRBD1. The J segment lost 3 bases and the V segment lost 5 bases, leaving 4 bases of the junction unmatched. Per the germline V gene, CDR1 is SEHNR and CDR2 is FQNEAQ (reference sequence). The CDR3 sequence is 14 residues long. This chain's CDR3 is CASSTGQGHYGYTF. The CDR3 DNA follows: TGTGCCAGCAGCACGGGACAGGGACACTATGGCTACACCTTC.

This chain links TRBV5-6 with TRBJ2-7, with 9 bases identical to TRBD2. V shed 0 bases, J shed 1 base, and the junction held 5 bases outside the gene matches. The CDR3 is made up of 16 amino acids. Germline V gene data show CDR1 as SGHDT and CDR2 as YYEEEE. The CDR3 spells CASSLGSSGVSYEQYF. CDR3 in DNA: TGTGCCAGCAGCTTGGGCTCTAGCGGGGTTTCCTACGAGCAGTACTTC.

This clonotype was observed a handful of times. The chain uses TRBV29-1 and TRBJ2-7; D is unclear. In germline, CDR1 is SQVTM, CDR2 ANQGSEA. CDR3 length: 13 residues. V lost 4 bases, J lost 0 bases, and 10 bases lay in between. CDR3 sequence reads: CSVAGSRSYEQYF. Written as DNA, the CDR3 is TGCAGCGTTGCGGGCAGCCGCTCCTACGAGCAGTACTTC.